Presented here are 29 T cell receptor beta chains from one specimen sequenced in a study of human T cells and chemical hapten exposure (dated by TCRdb to the early 2020s). The time point label corresponds to: pre-sensitization, week 0. What this sample's treatment or condition label stands for: therapeutic diphenylcyclopropenone sensitization with weekly scalp DPC. To prepare the library, RACE was applied. TCRdb shows the sequencer as NextSeq 500. TCRdb cleaned the public reads at Q25 with fastp, built clones with MiXCR and kept in-frame beta chains. Here each entry gathers all rows of one CDR3 protein and keeps the most common genes and DNA. This sample lists 350,000 to 450,000 distinct CDR3 sequences; more than 4.5% were detected once. Just over 2.5% of the sample is taken by the ten largest. Sample: whole blood, taken in connection with sensitization to the hapten diphenylcyclopropenone (DPC). These receptors were collected from a woman between 45 and 60 years old with alopecia areata. Some clones in this sample may be carry-over from other donors' samples.

About this clonotype itself: This could be a read error, since a much larger clone is one nucleotide away. V usage is TRBV9 and J usage is TRBJ2-3, with 12 bases identical to TRBD2. The CDR3 is 14 residues long. V was clipped by 6 bases and J by 5 bases; unmatched bases: 4. Germline loops: CDR1 SGDLS, CDR2 YYNGEE. The CDR3 protein is CASTTSGSLDTQYF. In DNA, the CDR3 is TGTGCCAGCACGACTAGCGGGAGCTTAGATACGCAGTATTTT. Drawing the rest from reference TRBV9 and TRBJ2-3, the complete variable domain is DSGVTQTPKHLITATGQRVTLRCSPRSGDLSVYWYQQSLDQGLQFLIQYYNGEERAKGNILERFSAQQFPDLHSELNLSSLELGDSALYFCASTTSGSLDTQYFGPGTRLTVL.

The chain has TRBV11-2 and TRBJ2-1; D might be TRBD1 or TRBD2, each matching 5 bases. This CDR3 region has 16 residues. Germline CDR1 and CDR2: SGHAT and FQNNGV. V lost 1 base, J lost 4 bases, and 14 bases lay in between. Written as DNA, the CDR3 is TGTGCCAGCAGCTTAGTCCCGGGGCCCGGTTACAATGAGCAGTTCTTC. Protein sequence: CASSLVPGPGYNEQFF.

The sample holds many counts of this clonotype. The V and J genes are TRBV20-1 and TRBJ1-1; no reliable D call. CDR1 is DFQATT, CDR2 SNEGSKA, per germline (reference sequence). V dropped 4 bases and J dropped 4 bases, with 13 bases sitting between them. CDR3 length equals 13 residues. CDR3 bases: TGCAGTGCTAAAGTGAGGCGGAGCACTGAAGCTTTCTTT. The encoded protein is CSAKVRRSTEAFF.

This clonotype was recorded a few times. The chain has TRBV11-2 and TRBJ2-1; the D is unclear. V shed 4 bases and J shed 1 base, with 8 bases lying between them. The CDR3 runs to 14 residues. Germline V gene sequence: CDR1 SGHAT, CDR2 FQNNGV. This CDR3 reads CASSSTTSYNEQFF. CDR3 in DNA: TGTGCCAGCAGCTCGACGACTTCCTACAATGAGCAGTTCTTC.

This clonotype occurred many times. The rearrangement joins TRBV12-3 or TRBV12-4 to TRBJ2-1; 10 bases agree with TRBD1. The CDR3 has 15 residues. V was clipped by 5 bases and J by 3 bases; unmatched bases: 4. CDR3 region: CASSPRTGGYNEQFF. In DNA form, the CDR3 reads TGTGCCAGCAGTCCTCGGACAGGGGGCTACAATGAGCAGTTCTTC.

This clonotype was counted between two and nine times. The chain links TRBV28 to TRBJ2-7; no clear D. Germline V lookup: CDR1 MDHEN, CDR2 SYDVKM. The CDR3 is 12 amino acids. Between the trimmed V and J ends, which lost 7 bases and 7 bases, there was a span of 14 bases. CDR3 in DNA: TGTGCCAGCAATTCCCCCCCCCGAGAGCAGTACTTC. It codes for CASNSPPREQYF.

The chain is built from TRBV11-3 and TRBJ2-2; D may be TRBD1 (6 bases). The germline V gene has CDR1 SGHNT and CDR2 YENEEA. Trimming took off 3 bases at V and 3 bases at J, with 11 bases between the two ends. The CDR3 covers 15 residues. The CDR3 spells CASSFGRTDTGELFF. CDR3 DNA sequence: TGTGCCAGCAGCTTTGGAAGGACAGACACCGGGGAGCTGTTTTTT.

A note on this clonotype: The CDR3 end shows no conserved phenylalanine or tryptophan, and so a read error is likely. The chain is built from TRBV7-2 and TRBJ2-3, with D uncertain. Trimming left V 8 bases short and J 1 base short, with 7 bases between. Germline V gives CDR1 SGHTA, CDR2 FQGNSA. There are 12 residues in the CDR3. The CDR3 DNA reads TGTGCCAGCCATCCGGGCACAGATACGCAGTATCTT. This encodes CASHPGTDTQYL.

This clonotype was picked up a small number of times. This chain connects TRBV7-7 to TRBJ1-5; tentatively, D is TRBD1 (5 bases). V shed 3 bases and J shed 8 bases, with 17 bases lying between them. CDR3 length: 15 residues. The germline CDR1 and CDR2 sequences are SSHAT and FNYEAQ (reference sequence). CDR3 protein: CASSLSEWGIKPQHF. The CDR3 DNA reads TGTGCCAGCAGCTTGAGCGAATGGGGGATTAAGCCCCAGCATTTT.

The CDR3 DNA sequence: TGTGCCAGCGGACCAGGGGGGGCCACTGAAGCTTTCTTT. Translation gives CASGPGGATEAFF. The chain has TRBV12-3 or TRBV12-4 and TRBJ1-1; 7 nucleotides match TRBD1. The CDR3 contains 13 residues. Trimming cost V 8 bases and J 4 bases; bases outside gene matches: 7.

The sample holds many counts of this clonotype. The chain carries TRBV29-1 and TRBJ2-5, with D possibly being TRBD1 or TRBD2 (5 bases each). The V gene lost 5 bases and the J gene lost 5 bases, with 12 bases spanning the gap. The CDR3 is 12 residues long. Per the germline V gene, CDR1 is SQVTM and CDR2 is ANQGSEA. The CDR3 sequence is CSVQRGPETQYF. CDR3 bases: TGCAGCGTTCAGAGGGGACCGGAGACCCAGTACTTC.

This clonotype showed up many times. The chain combines TRBV6-5 with TRBJ2-3, with D perhaps matching TRBD1 or TRBD2 (5 bases each). Germline V gene data show CDR1 as MNHEY and CDR2 as SVGAGI. The CDR3 covers 13 residues. V lost 6 bases and J 5 bases, leaving 12 bases between the germline ends. This CDR3 reads CASSQGRLDTQYF. DNA for the CDR3: TGTGCCAGCAGCCAGGGACGGTTAGATACGCAGTATTTT.

This clonotype was picked up many times. The V and J genes are TRBV28 and TRBJ2-6; D perhaps matches TRBD1 (5 bases). CDR1 is MDHEN, CDR2 SYDVKM, per germline. Trimming removed 2 bases from V and 4 bases from J, with 9 bases in between. The CDR3 runs 15 residues. The CDR3 reads CASSLLGAGANVLTF. As DNA, the CDR3 is TGTGCCAGCAGTTTACTAGGGGCAGGGGCCAACGTCCTGACTTTC.

This clonotype was found a few times. The gene calls are TRBV7-9 and TRBJ2-3; no firm D call. V lost 1 base and J lost 0, with 8 bases in between. This CDR3 spans 15 amino acids. Per the germline V gene, CDR1 is SEHNR and CDR2 is FQNEAQ (reference sequence). The CDR3 spells CASSLGHSSTDTQYF. The CDR3 DNA sequence: TGTGCCAGCAGCTTAGGGCACTCCAGCACAGATACGCAGTATTTT.

This clonotype has a handful of counts. The V gene is TRBV6-1, the J gene TRBJ1-2, with a weak D call TRBD1 (5 bases). CDR1 and CDR2 from the germline V gene are MNHNS and SASEGT. V dropped 4 bases and J dropped 4 bases, with 7 bases sitting between them. This CDR3 comprises 12 residues. CDR3 in DNA: TGTGCCAGCAGTGCCACAGGCTATGGCTACACCTTC. Its protein product is CASSATGYGYTF.

The sample holds a few counts of this clonotype. The chain carries TRBV25-1 and TRBJ1-3; D unclear. The CDR3 length is 13 residues. Germline V lookup: CDR1 MGHDK, CDR2 SYGVNS. V was pared by 8 bases and J by 4 bases, with 12 bases between. This chain's CDR3 is CASLNDGGNTIYF. Here the CDR3 DNA reads TGTGCCAGCCTAAATGACGGAGGAAACACCATATATTTT.

This chain connects TRBV20-1 to TRBJ1-2; no definite D call. This CDR3 is 12 amino acids long. CDR1 is DFQATT, CDR2 SNEGSKA, per germline (reference sequence). The V gene lost 3 bases and the J gene lost 0 bases, with 5 bases spanning the gap. CDR3 coding DNA: TGCAGTGCTAGTTCGTCTAACTATGGCTACACCTTC. Amino acids: CSASSSNYGYTF.

In this sample, this clonotype turned up many times. The rearrangement uses TRBV10-3 and TRBJ1-1; unclear D gene. Germline CDR1 reads ENHRY; CDR2 reads SYGVKD. The V end lost 0 bases, the J end lost 7 bases, and 6 bases lay between the germline ends. This CDR3 has 12 amino acids. CDR3 sequence: CAISESGYEAFF. The DNA of the CDR3 is TGTGCCATCAGTGAGTCGGGCTATGAAGCTTTCTTT.

This clonotype was seen repeatedly, ten times or more. This chain uses TRBV20-1 with TRBJ2-7, with TRBD1 identical over 9 bases. This CDR3 has 14 residues. Germline lookup yields CDR1 DFQATT and CDR2 SNEGSKA (reference sequence). Trimming cost V 1 base and J 3 bases; bases outside gene matches: 4. The chain's CDR3 is CSARAGTGIYEQYF. CDR3 in DNA: TGCAGTGCTAGAGCCGGGACAGGGATCTACGAGCAGTACTTC.

This clonotype was seen at least ten times. The V gene is TRBV12-3 or TRBV12-4, the J gene TRBJ1-2, with D unclear. This CDR3 comprises 12 residues. Trimming took off 0 bases at V and 8 bases at J, with 7 bases between the two ends. The CDR3 nucleotides are TGTGCCAGCAGTTTAGCCGCAGCCGGCTACACCTTC. Its translation is CASSLAAAGYTF.

This clonotype has at least ten counts. V usage is TRBV9 and J usage is TRBJ2-3, with unresolved D. Germline V gene data show CDR1 as SGDLS and CDR2 as YYNGEE. The CDR3 runs 15 residues. Between the trimmed V and J ends, which lost 4 bases and 2 bases, there was a span of 14 bases. The CDR3 nucleotides read TGTGCCAGCAGCCCTCCCGCGCGAGCCACAGATACGCAGTATTTT. Translation: CASSPPARATDTQYF.

This chain joins TRBV12-3 or TRBV12-4 and TRBJ1-2; D unresolved. V lost 7 bases and J 4 bases, leaving 13 bases between the germline ends. There are 13 residues in the CDR3. As DNA, the CDR3 is TGTGCCAGCATGACCCCGAGGGCCTATGGCTACACCTTC. Amino acid sequence: CASMTPRAYGYTF.

In this sample, this clonotype turned up many times. The chain combines TRBV3-1 with TRBJ1-6, with 9 bases aligning to TRBD1. Germline CDR1 is LGHDT and CDR2 is YNNKEL (reference sequence). The CDR3 loop spans 15 amino acids. V shed 2 bases, J shed 9 bases, and the junction held 5 bases outside the gene matches. CDR3 nucleotides: TGTGCCAGCAGCCAAAATACAGGGGGCGGTTCACCCCTCCACTTT. It yields the protein CASSQNTGGGSPLHF.

This clonotype has a count of ten or more. The CDR3 DNA reads TGCAGTGCTAGAGATTTGAGGCAGGTTGACATTCAGTACTTC. It codes for CSARDLRQVDIQYF. The genes are TRBV20-1 and TRBJ2-4; no clear D. The germline gives CDR1 DFQATT, CDR2 SNEGSKA (reference sequence). This CDR3 region has 14 residues. The V and J ends lost 0 bases and 8 bases respectively, with 14 bases between them.

There are many counts of this clonotype. The V and J genes are TRBV12-3 or TRBV12-4 and TRBJ2-1; 10 bases align to TRBD2. V lost 10 bases and J lost 3; bases outside the gene matches: 6. The CDR3 length is 14 residues. The chain's CDR3 is CATGLAGDYNEQFF. The CDR3 DNA sequence: TGTGCCACCGGCCTAGCGGGAGACTACAATGAGCAGTTCTTC.

This clonotype occurred a few times. The chain recombines TRBV12-3 or TRBV12-4 with TRBJ2-7; the D gene is possibly TRBD2 (6 bases). The CDR3 has 13 residues. V was trimmed by 6 bases and J by 5 bases, leaving 14 bases between them. The CDR3, as DNA: TGTGCCAGCAGCCCTGGGCGGGGCGACGAGCAGTACTTC. Protein: CASSPGRGDEQYF.

The table lists this clonotype with a few counts. The chain has TRBV7-2 and TRBJ2-3; weak D call: TRBD2 (6 bases). The germline CDR1 and CDR2 sequences are SGHTA and FQGNSA. This CDR3 is 15 amino acids long. V lost 1 base, J lost 2 bases, and 10 bases lay in between. The CDR3 sequence: CASSLVAGFTDTQYF. CDR3 nucleotide sequence: TGTGCCAGCAGCTTAGTGGCGGGGTTCACAGATACGCAGTATTTT.

This clonotype was seen ten or more times. J is TRBJ2-7 and V is TRBV12-3 or TRBV12-4; D not resolved. Trimming pared 2 bases from V and 3 bases from J, leaving 5 bases between. CDR3 length: 12 amino acids. CDR3: CASSLLDYEQYF. CDR3 coding DNA: TGTGCCAGCAGTTTATTGGACTACGAGCAGTACTTC.

This clonotype was detected many times. The gene calls are TRBV7-2 and TRBJ2-6; D not resolved. V was shortened by 0 bases and J by 4 bases, with 7 bases between the two germline ends. CDR1 SGHTA and CDR2 FQGNSA come from the germline V gene. The CDR3 spans 15 residues. The CDR3 DNA follows: TGTGCCAGCAGCTTAGCCGATGGCGGGGCCAACGTCCTGACTTTC. Translation gives CASSLADGGANVLTF.